Below, one TCR beta chain is given with its context. Its antigen is as yet unknown. Constant-segment-primed 5'RACE gave TCR alpha and TCR beta cDNA libraries with sample barcodes and UMIs. MiXCR was run by TCRdb on the 5' RACE reads, yielding one entry per CDR3 protein. This sample has roughly 80,000 distinct CDR3 sequences, with 20% to 30% found just once. The CDR3 is 15 residues long. Trimming removed 2 bases from V and 1 base from J, with 12 bases in between. CDR1 is SGHRS, CDR2 YFSETQ, per germline. This sample is drawn from a study of T-cell memory formation after mild COVID-19. The overall study: In these data, TCR clusters were largely donor specific. Study observations and caveats: Clones shrinking between day 15 and 85 showed a balanced CD4/CD8 split, and those that grew later tilted toward CD4+.

The sequencing sample was made of PBMCs or a T cell subset sorted from them (not recorded which). This chain uses TRBV5-1 with TRBJ1-1; tentatively, D is TRBD1 (5 bases). The clonotype comes from a man between 18 and 35 years old who had mild COVID-19 (a few samples of this study predate the infection). Cell type and time point are not known. CDR3 nucleotide sequence: TGCGCCAGCAGCTTAATCGCGACAGAGAACACTGAAGCTTTCTTT. It specifies CASSLIATENTEAFF.